Listed below are T cell receptor beta chains from one sample, sequenced in a study of blood T cell repertoires in COVID-19. Profiling relied on immunoSEQ multiplex PCR, and the TCRdb table lists in-frame clones only, not all of them. The sample lists under 450,000 clones; under 85% were seen once. The sample comprised PBMCs or T cells enriched from blood (not recorded which). These receptors all stem from a woman between 50 and 59 years old who had recovered from COVID-19. The CDR3 runs from the conserved cysteine through the conserved F or W. The D gene is left open where the match is weak. Expanded clones get a size class; other rows say once, few or many, or leave the size out.

j_call v_call clone_size d_call cdr3_nt cdr3_aa
TRBJ1-1 TRBV7-8 NA NA TGTGCCAGCAGCGCAGGGACACGGACTCTGGGCGCTGAAGCTTTCTTT CASSAGTRTLGAEAFF
TRBJ1-2 TRBV20-1 NA NA TGCAGTGCAAAACAGGGACCTGGCTACACCTTC CSAKQGPGYTF
TRBJ1-1 TRBV21-1 NA NA TGTGCCAGCAGCAAAGCTGGGACAGCCATGAACACTGAAGCTTTCTTT CASSKAGTAMNTEAFF
TRBJ2-1 TRBV3-1/TRBV3-2 NA TRBD2 TGTGCCAGCAGCCAAGGCCTAGCGGGAGCCGACAATGAGCAGTTCTTC CASSQGLAGADNEQFF
TRBJ1-2 TRBV6-5 many NA TGTGCCAGCAGTCCTGGGGCCAGCTATGGCTACACCTTC CASSPGASYGYTF
TRBJ1-2 TRBV5-1 NA TRBD1 TGCGCCAGCAGCACCGGACAGGGTGGTGGCTACACCTTC CASSTGQGGGYTF
TRBJ2-3 TRBV14 NA NA TGTGCCAGCAGCCAGACACTCACAGATACGCAGTATTTT CASSQTLTDTQYF
TRBJ2-7 TRBV6-5 NA NA TGTGCCAGCAGTTCCCCCCGAACAGGGTTCTACGAGCAGTACTTC CASSSPRTGFYEQYF
TRBJ1-2 TRBV6-2/TRBV6-3 NA NA TGTGCCAGCAGTGCGGGACTCAAGGTCTATGGCTACACCTTC CASSAGLKVYGYTF
TRBJ1-4 TRBV11-2 NA TRBD1 TGTGCCAGCAGCTTTTGGACAGGGGTTGAAAAACTGTTTTTT CASSFWTGVEKLFF
TRBJ1-2 TRBV30 NA NA TGTGCCTGGAGTACCCCAGACGTAAAAGGACAGCCTTTCGCCTTC CAWSTPDVKGQPFAF
TRBJ2-5 TRBV6-6 once TRBD1 TGTGCCAGCAGCAGGGGTCAGACAGGGGTAGAGACCCAGTACTTC CASSRGQTGVETQYF
TRBJ1-6 TRBV14 few TRBD1 TGTGCCAGCTCCGACAGGGCGAATTCACCCCTCCACTTT CASSDRANSPLHF
TRBJ2-1 TRBV4-1 NA TRBD2 TGCGCCAGCAGCCAAGATTCGGAGGTCAGCGGGGGGCCGTCCTACAATGAGCAGTTCTTC CASSQDSEVSGGPSYNEQFF
TRBJ2-1 TRBV3-1/TRBV3-2 few NA TGTGCCAGCAGCCAAATGGGGGGAAATGAGCAGTTCTTC CASSQMGGNEQFF
TRBJ2-1 TRBV5-1 NA NA TGCGCCAGCAGCAACTCGAATGAGCAGTTCTTC CASSNSNEQFF
TRBJ1-5 TRBV1 NA NA TGCACCAGCAGCCAAAGCTGGGACAGGGACCTGCAGCCCCAGCATTTT CTSSQSWDRDLQPQHF
TRBJ1-5 TRBV7-9 NA NA TGTGCCAGCAGCCTAGGCGGGGAACAGCCCCAGCATTTT CASSLGGEQPQHF
TRBJ1-4 TRBV5-1 NA NA TGCGCCAGCAGCTCCGACATGGCGGGGGGTGAAAAACTGTTTTTT CASSSDMAGGEKLFF
TRBJ2-1 TRBV5-1 NA TRBD2 TGCGCCAGCAGCTTGGGACTAGCGGGTAGGAACAATGAGCAGTTCTTC CASSLGLAGRNNEQFF
TRBJ2-3 TRBV7-3 NA TRBD2 TGTGCCAGCAGCTTAAGCTCCGCTAGCGGGAGCGGGGATACGCAGTATTTT CASSLSSASGSGDTQYF
TRBJ1-1 TRBV3-1/TRBV3-2 NA NA TGTGCCAGCAGCCAAGATGGGCAGGGTAGTACTGAAGCTTTCTTT CASSQDGQGSTEAFF
TRBJ1-3 TRBV18 NA TRBD1 TGTGCCAGCTCACCCGCTATGCCGGGACAGATCTCTGGAAACACCATATATTTT CASSPAMPGQISGNTIYF
TRBJ2-1 TRBV3-1/TRBV3-2 NA TRBD2 TGTGCCAGCAGCCAAGAGGGGACTAGACTCGCGAATGAGCAGTTCTTC CASSQEGTRLANEQFF
TRBJ1-1 TRBV18 NA NA TGTGCCAGCTCACCACCTCAGACAGGGAACACTGAAGCTTTCTTT CASSPPQTGNTEAFF